Listed below are T cell receptor beta chains from one sample, sequenced in a study of CD4+ T cells in melanoma. This table comes from immunoSEQ multiplex PCR, and its TCRdb copy is limited to in-frame clones, with some not included. The table includes about 10,000 clones, about 72% detected once. Sequences were obtained from cells from a culture (not recorded whether cultured in vitro). The receptors were gathered from a human donor with melanoma. Both conserved end residues are part of each CDR3. A D gene is named only where the DNA matches it firmly. Size is stated for part of the rows, as once, few or many counts, or as a class when the clone is expanded.

clone_size: few
j_call: TRBJ2-7
d_call: .
v_call: TRBV25-1
cdr3_nt: TGTGCCAGCAGTGGCCTACCACACTCCTACGAGCAGTACTTC
cdr3_aa: CASSGLPHSYEQYF

clone_size: once
j_call: TRBJ1-2
d_call: TRBD1
v_call: TRBV6-1
cdr3_nt: TGTGCCAGCAGGCAACGGGACAGTAACTATGGCTACACCTTC
cdr3_aa: CASRQRDSNYGYTF

clone_size: .
j_call: TRBJ1-1
d_call: .
v_call: TRBV5-8
cdr3_nt: TGTGCCAGCAGCCAGGGGCTCACTTACGGAAGAGCTTTCTTT
cdr3_aa: CASSQGLTYGRAFF

clone_size: once
j_call: TRBJ2-3
d_call: .
v_call: TRBV7-8
cdr3_nt: TGTGCCAGCAGCTTACAGGACGGAGATACGCAGTATTTT
cdr3_aa: CASSLQDGDTQYF

clone_size: .
j_call: TRBJ2-5
d_call: TRBD1
v_call: TRBV29-1
cdr3_nt: TGCAGCGTTGCGACAGGGGAGACCCAGTACTTC
cdr3_aa: CSVATGETQYF

clone_size: .
j_call: TRBJ2-2
d_call: .
v_call: TRBV21-1
cdr3_nt: TGTGCCAGCAGTCCCCCCGGGACAGGGGAAGCCGGGGAGCTGTTTTTT
cdr3_aa: CASSPPGTGEAGELFF

clone_size: once
j_call: TRBJ2-5
d_call: TRBD2
v_call: TRBV27
cdr3_nt: TGTGCCAGCAGCCCTTACCCCCTGGCGGGGGGGCTTTCAAAGACCCAGTACTTC
cdr3_aa: CASSPYPLAGGLSKTQYF

clone_size: few
j_call: TRBJ2-3
d_call: .
v_call: TRBV7-6
cdr3_nt: TGTGCCAGCAGCTTAGCTAGTGGGGATGATGCAGGGATCACAGATACGCAGTATTTT
cdr3_aa: CASSLASGDDAGITDTQYF

clone_size: .
j_call: TRBJ1-2
d_call: TRBD1
v_call: TRBV5-1
cdr3_nt: TGCGCCAGCAGCTTGGGGACAGGAGCTACCTATGGCTACACCTTC
cdr3_aa: CASSLGTGATYGYTF

clone_size: .
j_call: TRBJ1-6
d_call: .
v_call: TRBV19
cdr3_nt: TGTGCCAGTAGTCCCCGACAGGATCTCCCCCTCCACTTT
cdr3_aa: CASSPRQDLPLHF

clone_size: few
j_call: TRBJ1-2
d_call: .
v_call: TRBV7-9
cdr3_nt: TGTGCCAGCAGCTTAGCCGGCAGACCCTATGGCTACACCTTC
cdr3_aa: CASSLAGRPYGYTF

clone_size: .
j_call: TRBJ1-5
d_call: TRBD1
v_call: TRBV5-5
cdr3_nt: TGTGCCAGCAGCTTGTACCCGGACAGGTCGGTACAGCCCCAGCATTTT
cdr3_aa: CASSLYPDRSVQPQHF

clone_size: few
j_call: TRBJ1-2
d_call: .
v_call: TRBV7-4
cdr3_nt: TGTGCCAGCAGCTTTTTGGCTAACTATGGCTACACCTTC
cdr3_aa: CASSFLANYGYTF

clone_size: .
j_call: TRBJ2-7
d_call: TRBD1
v_call: TRBV29-1
cdr3_nt: TGCAGCGTTGAGGCCGTGAACAGGGGGTACGAGCAGTACTTC
cdr3_aa: CSVEAVNRGYEQYF

clone_size: .
j_call: TRBJ2-3
d_call: .
v_call: TRBV5-1
cdr3_nt: TGCGCCAGCAGCTTGGACCTTAGCACAGATACGCAGTATTTT
cdr3_aa: CASSLDLSTDTQYF

clone_size: .
j_call: TRBJ2-5
d_call: .
v_call: TRBV6-1
cdr3_nt: TGTGCCAGCAGTTCAGGTTCAGCAGGGGAGACCCAGTACTTC
cdr3_aa: CASSSGSAGETQYF

clone_size: once
j_call: TRBJ1-4
d_call: .
v_call: TRBV7-9
cdr3_nt: TGTGCCAGCAGCCCAGGGATTAATGAAAAACTGTTTTTT
cdr3_aa: CASSPGINEKLFF

clone_size: .
j_call: TRBJ2-1
d_call: TRBD2
v_call: TRBV5-1
cdr3_nt: TGCGCCAGCAGCTTGGAACGGGGGGTGAGCCGCAATCAGTTCTTC
cdr3_aa: CASSLERGVSRNQFF

clone_size: once
j_call: TRBJ1-1
d_call: TRBD1
v_call: TRBV5-1
cdr3_nt: TGCGCCAGCAGCCCAAAGGCAGGGGGACGGAACACTGAAGCTTTCTTT
cdr3_aa: CASSPKAGGRNTEAFF

clone_size: .
j_call: TRBJ1-4
d_call: TRBD1
v_call: TRBV5-8
cdr3_nt: TGTGCCAGCAGCCGAGGACAGGGGGCGACTAATGAAAAACTGTTTTTT
cdr3_aa: CASSRGQGATNEKLFF

clone_size: .
j_call: TRBJ1-6
d_call: .
v_call: TRBV5-1
cdr3_nt: TGCGCCAGCAGCCCGGGAGGGGCTCAGAGCTCCTATAATTCACCCCTCCACTTT
cdr3_aa: CASSPGGAQSSYNSPLHF

clone_size: .
j_call: TRBJ2-4
d_call: .
v_call: TRBV21-1
cdr3_nt: TGTGCCAGCGATCGGAGGGGGACGTGTGCCAAAAACATTCAGTACTTC
cdr3_aa: CASDRRGTCAKNIQYF